This record covers a single T cell receptor (beta chain). As yet, its antigen is unknown. TCRdb reprocessed the reads via MiXCR and lists one record per CDR3 protein. Of about 100,000 distinct CDR3 sequences detected, approximately 30% appear once; the ten largest clones hold about 65%. V lost 8 bases to trimming and J lost 3 bases; unmatched junction nucleotides: 12. The length of the CDR3 is 15 residues. CDR1 is SGHAT and CDR2 is FQNNGV in the germline V gene. These data come from a study of T cell repertoires in cytomegalovirus infection. Overall study context: Epitope selection comprised recently identified HLA-C-restricted CMV epitopes and well-studied HLA-B-restricted CMV epitopes. Public TCR beta signatures indicated both CMV infection and matching HLA type. Overall study results and limits: The cumulative frequency of public TCR beta families identified carriers of CMV plus the relevant HLA. There were HLA-C-restricted CMV-specific TCR beta clonotypes dominating the ex vivo response.

The sequencing used CD8+ T cells from cultured PBMCs, collected from culture after CMV antigen stimulation. The chain links TRBV11-2 to TRBJ2-7, with TRBD2 matching over 8 bases. The TCR originated in a human donor in good health (CMV status not recorded). Some clones in this sample may be carry-over from other donors' samples. As DNA, the CDR3 is TGTGCCAGCGACTATCTCGGGAGGGGTGTCTACGAGCAGTACTTC. It codes for CASDYLGRGVYEQYF.